These T cell receptor beta chains were read from a single sample in a study of blood T cell repertoires in COVID-19. Measured with immunoSEQ multiplex PCR; TCRdb has only the in-frame clones, and not every one. This sample yields under 250,000 clones, of which around 83% are seen a single time; over 10% belongs to the top ten. The sample comprised peripheral blood. Receptors originate from a human donor in a cohort sampled during active COVID-19. The CDR3 runs from the conserved cysteine through the conserved F or W. Fields, in order: D gene, V gene, clone size, J gene, CDR3 DNA, CDR3 protein. D genes are given only for firm matches. Clone size is stated in some rows and not others, as once, few, many or a class when expanded.

>TRBD1|TRBV6-5|-|TRBJ2-7
TGTGCCAGCAGTTACTCCCCCGGGACAGATTACGAGCAGTACTTC
CASSYSPGTDYEQYF
>TRBD1|TRBV4-1|-|TRBJ2-2
TGCGCCAGCAGCCTTAGACAGGGGGCCGGGGAGCTGTTTTTT
CASSLRQGAGELFF
>-|TRBV11-2|-|TRBJ2-7
TGTGCCAGCAGCCAATCTGGGCCTCAGCAGTACTTC
CASSQSGPQQYF
>TRBD2|TRBV29-1|many|TRBJ2-7
TGCAGCGTTACTTCGGGAGGACTCACGGCTCAGCAGTACTTC
CSVTSGGLTAQQYF
>TRBD2|TRBV7-9|-|TRBJ2-4
TGTGCCAGCAGCGGGGGAGGGGTAGCCAAAAACATTCAGTACTTC
CASSGGGVAKNIQYF
>-|TRBV14|-|TRBJ2-7
TGTGCCAGCAGCCACACAGGTAGCTACGAGCAGTACTTC
CASSHTGSYEQYF
>TRBD1|TRBV19|-|TRBJ2-1
TGTGCCAGTAGTATTGGCAGGGGGCGTCGAGGGCAGTTCTTC
CASSIGRGRRGQFF
>-|TRBV2|-|TRBJ1-1
TGTGCCAGCACCCTCGACAAGGGGGACACTGAAGCTTTCTTT
CASTLDKGDTEAFF
>-|TRBV18|-|TRBJ1-1
TGTGCCAGCTCCCCCCAGCGTCCATCTGAAGCTTTCTTT
CASSPQRPSEAFF
>-|TRBV21-1|-|TRBJ2-1
TGTGCCAGCAGCAAAGGAGTCCGGGAGGTAATATACAATGAGCAGTTCTTC
CASSKGVREVIYNEQFF
>TRBD1|TRBV28|-|TRBJ1-1
TGTGCCAGCAGTTTAATCCCCAGGACAGGGGCCGAAGCTTTCTTT
CASSLIPRTGAEAFF
>TRBD1|TRBV27|-|TRBJ1-6
TGTGCCAGCAGTTCAGACAGGGGAAGGTCCTATAATTCACCCCTCCACTTT
CASSSDRGRSYNSPLHF